Below are 19 T cell receptor beta chains sequenced from a single sample in a study of OX40 agonist ivuxolimab in advanced cancers. Library preparation was by the immunoSEQ multiplex PCR assay. TCRdb obtained this table from immuneACCESS and retained in-frame rearrangements with V and J assigned. These tables miss some clones; where compared with another copy, unresolved V genes account for less than half of the shortfall, and the remainder is unexplained. The sample has 100,000 to 130,000 clones on record, approximately 90% of them singletons. Of the sample, over 0.6% is held by the ten largest clones. Here the sequenced sample was CD4+ or CD8+ T cells sorted from blood, taken in a trial of the OX40 agonist ivuxolimab. These receptors all stem from an adult with an advanced solid tumor such as melanoma, head and neck, liver or kidney cancer.

The rearrangement links TRBV5-4 to TRBJ1-5; 7 bases agree with TRBD1. The CDR3 sequence is 13 residues long. CDR1 and CDR2 (germline): SGHNT, YYREEE (reference sequence). V lost 2 bases and J lost 5; bases outside the gene matches: 1. CDR3: CASSLDRDQPQHF. The CDR3 DNA reads TGTGCCAGCAGCTTAGACAGGGATCAGCCCCAGCATTTT.

A few counts support this clone. This rearrangement joins TRBV7-2 to TRBJ1-2, with 8 bases aligning to TRBD1. With 4 bases clipped from V and 3 bases from J, the junction kept 4 bases outside the gene matches. The CDR3 totals 14 residues. The germline gives CDR1 SGHTA, CDR2 FQGNSA. The CDR3 sequence is CASSSGQADYGYTF. The CDR3 DNA sequence: TGTGCCAGCAGCTCGGGACAGGCGGACTATGGCTACACCTTC.

V is TRBV5-5 and J is TRBJ1-5, with a possible D match to TRBD1 (5 bases). CDR1 and CDR2 (germline): SGHKS, YYEKEE (reference sequence). CDR3 length equals 12 residues. V gave up 4 bases and J gave up 9 bases, with 11 bases separating them. CDR3 protein: CASSTFGGPQHF. The CDR3 DNA reads as TGTGCCAGCAGCACCTTTGGGGGGCCCCAGCATTTT.

This clone was recorded a few times. The genes are TRBV25-1 and TRBJ2-1, with 12 bases identical to TRBD2. The junction had 11 bases not matched to a gene; V was cut back by 2 bases and J by 9 bases. This CDR3 is 17 amino acids long. Germline CDR1 is MGHDK and CDR2 is SYGVNS. The DNA for the CDR3 is TGTGCCAGCAGTGAAACCCGCACGGGACTAGCGGGCTGTGAGCAGTTCTTC. Amino acids: CASSETRTGLAGCEQFF.

A word on this clone: The sample contains more than one DNA sequence encoding this CDR3. V is TRBV5-1 and J is TRBJ2-3, with no clear D. Germline CDR1 is SGHRS and CDR2 is YFSETQ. This CDR3 has 15 amino acids. The germline V and J ends were trimmed by 0 bases and 0 bases, with 8 bases remaining between them. In nucleotides, the CDR3 is TGCGCCAGCAGCTTGGCCGCCGGGAGCACAGATACGCAGTATTTT. Translated, it gives CASSLAAGSTDTQYF.

There are a few counts of this clone. The chain recombines TRBV5-6 with TRBJ1-5, with D hard to call. The germline V gene has CDR1 SGHDT and CDR2 YYEEEE. CDR3 length: 16 residues. Trimming shortened V by 1 base and J by 0 bases, and 11 bases separated the two germline ends. The CDR3 DNA reads TGTGCCAGCAGCTTGTGGCTGACTGATAGCAATCAGCCCCAGCATTTT. This sequence encodes CASSLWLTDSNQPQHF.

The chain recombines TRBV6-1 with TRBJ2-1; 9 nucleotides align to TRBD2. There are 14 residues in the CDR3. Germline CDR1 and CDR2: MNHNS and SASEGT. V was pared by 4 bases and J by 10 bases, with 8 bases of the junction left unmatched. CDR3 region: CASSGLAGRGEQFF. CDR3 nucleotide sequence: TGTGCCAGCAGTGGGCTAGCGGGGAGAGGCGAGCAGTTCTTC.

The rearrangement links TRBV6-1 to TRBJ2-7; D is unresolved. Germline V gene lookup returns CDR1 MNHNS and CDR2 SASEGT. The ends were cut back, 1 base at V and 0 bases at J, with 13 bases in the middle. This CDR3 is built from 16 residues. This CDR3 reads CASSEGRQAPSYEQYF. In DNA form, the CDR3 reads TGTGCCAGCAGTGAAGGGCGGCAGGCCCCCTCCTACGAGCAGTACTTC.

This clone showed up just a few times. The genes are TRBV14 and TRBJ2-5; 7 bases are a match to TRBD1. Looked up from germline, CDR1 is SGHDN and CDR2 is FVKESK. The V and J ends lost 4 bases and 7 bases, in that order; junction bases with no gene match: 3. The CDR3 sequence is 12 residues long. CDR3 in DNA: TGTGCCAGCAGCCTACCAGGGGGGACCCAGTACTTC. Encoded protein: CASSLPGGTQYF.

The V gene is TRBV12-5, the J gene TRBJ2-1, with TRBD2 matching over 8 bases. The germline V gene encodes CDR1 LGHNT and CDR2 FRNRAP. This CDR3 contains 14 residues. Trimming removed 4 bases from V and 9 bases from J; junction bases left unmatched: 8. This CDR3 reads CASGSSGGAGEQFF. CDR3 nucleotide sequence: TGTGCTAGTGGTTCGTCCGGGGGGGCTGGTGAGCAGTTCTTC.

This rearrangement joins TRBV6-5 to TRBJ2-7; no definite D call. Trimming took 7 bases from V and 6 from J, leaving 13 bases between them. The CDR3 extends over 12 amino acids. Looked up from germline, CDR1 is MNHEY and CDR2 is SVGAGI. The CDR3 here is CASKSGSREQYF. The CDR3 coding sequence is TGTGCCAGCAAATCGGGTTCCCGCGAGCAGTACTTC.

V is TRBV7-9 and J is TRBJ1-1; tentatively, D is TRBD1 (6 bases). CDR1 is SEHNR, CDR2 FQNEAQ, per germline (reference sequence). V was pared by 3 bases and J by 5 bases, with 13 bases between. This CDR3 is built from 14 residues. CDR3 region: CASSFGGRVTEAFF. In DNA form, the CDR3 reads TGTGCCAGCAGCTTCGGGGGCCGAGTTACTGAAGCTTTCTTT.

Only one count was recorded for this clone. The CDR3 protein is CASQAGQGLNYGYTF. CDR3 sequence (DNA): TGTGCCAGCCAGGCCGGACAGGGCCTTAACTATGGCTACACCTTC. The chain joins TRBV6-6 to TRBJ1-2, with TRBD1 matching over 8 bases. CDR1 is MNHNY and CDR2 is SVGAGI in the germline V gene (reference sequence). CDR3 length: 15 residues. Losses at the gene ends were 8 bases for V and 1 base for J; bases not matched to a gene: 9.

The genes are TRBV4-3 and TRBJ1-6; D call uncertain. The CDR3 sequence is 16 residues long. V shed 1 base and J shed 8 bases, with 15 bases lying between them. Germline V gene lookup returns CDR1 LGHNA and CDR2 YSLEER. CDR3 DNA sequence: TGCGCCAGCAGCCAAGCGGCATCCCCGGGAGATTCACCCCTCCACTTT. Protein product: CASSQAASPGDSPLHF.

The rearrangement joins TRBV5-4 to TRBJ2-7; 14 bases are shared with TRBD2. The CDR3 is 16 amino acids. From germline, CDR1 is SGHNT and CDR2 YYREEE (reference sequence). Germline trimming cut 5 bases from V and 4 bases from J; bases unmatched to any gene: 8. CDR3 in DNA: TGTGCCAGCAGGCCGGAGACTAGCGGGAGGGTATACGAGCAGTACTTC. Residues: CASRPETSGRVYEQYF.

This rearrangement joins TRBV29-1 to TRBJ1-1; no definite D call. V lost 4 bases, J lost 4 bases, and 10 bases lay in between. CDR3 length: 12 residues. Per germline, CDR1 SQVTM and CDR2 ANQGSEA. Here the CDR3 reads CSVGLGSTEAFF. CDR3 nucleotide sequence: TGCAGCGTTGGCTTAGGGAGCACTGAAGCTTTCTTT.

A note on this clone: The junction does not match germline at one end; this may be a read error. The chain employs TRBV7-8 and TRBJ1-2; D possibly corresponds to TRBD1 (6 bases). The CDR3 has 12 amino acids. CDR1 and CDR2 (germline): SGHVS, FQNEAQ. CDR3 DNA sequence: TGTGCCAGAAGCTTAGGGACGGGGGCGGTTACCTTC. Translated, it gives CARSLGTGAVTF.

The CDR3 loop is CASSEATSGGAGTQYF. The CDR3 DNA follows: TGCGCCAGCAGTGAGGCGACTAGCGGGGGGGCCGGGACCCAGTACTTC. The V and J genes are TRBV10-1 and TRBJ2-5, with TRBD2 identical over 14 bases. Germline trimming cut 2 bases from V and 7 bases from J; bases unmatched to any gene: 6. Germline lookup yields CDR1 WNHNN and CDR2 SYGVQD (reference sequence). CDR3 length: 16 residues.

This clone appeared a single time. The chain couples TRBV11-3 to TRBJ1-3; no definite D call. The germline V and J ends were trimmed by 0 bases and 7 bases, with 7 bases remaining between them. Germline V CDR1 and CDR2: SGHNT, YENEEA. The CDR3 totals 13 residues. The CDR3 is CASSLDRENTIYF. Here the CDR3 DNA reads TGTGCCAGCAGCTTAGATCGGGAGAACACCATATATTTT.